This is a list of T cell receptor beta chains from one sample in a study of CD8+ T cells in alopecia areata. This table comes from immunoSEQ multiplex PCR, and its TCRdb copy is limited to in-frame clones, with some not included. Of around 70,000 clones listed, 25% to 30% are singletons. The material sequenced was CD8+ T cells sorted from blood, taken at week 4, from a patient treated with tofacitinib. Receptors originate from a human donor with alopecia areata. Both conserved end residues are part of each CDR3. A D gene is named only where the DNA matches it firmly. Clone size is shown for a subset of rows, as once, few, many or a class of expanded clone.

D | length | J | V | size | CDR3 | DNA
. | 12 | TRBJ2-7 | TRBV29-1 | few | CSAGRQGYEQYF | TGCAGCGCTGGTCGCCAGGGCTACGAGCAGTACTTC
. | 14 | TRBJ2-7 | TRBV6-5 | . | CASSLQGVGYEQYF | TGTGCCAGCAGTCTACAGGGAGTGGGCTACGAGCAGTACTTC
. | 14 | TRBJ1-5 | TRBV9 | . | CATVRRDARKPQHF | TGTGCCACCGTACGCCGGGACGCGAGGAAGCCCCAGCATTTT
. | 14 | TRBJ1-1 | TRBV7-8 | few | CASSLVGRNTEAFF | TGTGCCAGCAGCTTAGTGGGAAGGAACACTGAAGCTTTCTTT
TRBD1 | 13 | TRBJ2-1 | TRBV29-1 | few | CSGDRVNYNEQFF | TGCAGCGGAGACAGGGTAAATTACAATGAGCAGTTCTTC
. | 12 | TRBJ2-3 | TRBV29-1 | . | CSVEGAGDTQYF | TGCAGCGTTGAGGGGGCCGGAGATACGCAGTATTTT
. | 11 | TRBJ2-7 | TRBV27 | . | CASSFGREQYF | TGTGCCAGCAGTTTTGGTCGCGAGCAGTACTTC
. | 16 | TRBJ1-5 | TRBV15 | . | CATSRVPDYSNQPQHF | TGTGCCACCAGCAGAGTACCAGATTATAGCAATCAGCCCCAGCATTTT
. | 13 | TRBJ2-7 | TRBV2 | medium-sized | CASSDSPSYEQYF | TGTGCCAGCAGTGATTCTCCTTCCTACGAGCAGTACTTC
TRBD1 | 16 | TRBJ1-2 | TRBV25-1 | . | CATSNHPGQSNYGYTF | TGTGCCACCTCTAATCATCCGGGACAGTCTAACTATGGCTACACCTTC
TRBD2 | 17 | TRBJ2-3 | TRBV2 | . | CASRDPGLAGPSDTQYF | TGTGCCAGCAGAGACCCGGGACTAGCGGGCCCCTCAGATACGCAGTATTTT
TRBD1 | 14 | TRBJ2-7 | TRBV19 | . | CATWDSRSSYEQYF | TGTGCCACTTGGGACAGCCGGAGCTCCTACGAGCAGTACTTC
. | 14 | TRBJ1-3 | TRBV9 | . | CASSVTGSGNTIYF | TGTGCCAGCAGCGTAACAGGGTCTGGAAACACCATATATTTT
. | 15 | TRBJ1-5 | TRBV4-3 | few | CASSQVAYGNQPQHF | TGCGCCAGCAGCCAAGTGGCATATGGCAATCAGCCCCAGCATTTT
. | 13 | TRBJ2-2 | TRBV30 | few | CAWSLGNTGELFF | TGTGCCTGGAGTCTGGGGAACACCGGGGAGCTGTTTTTT
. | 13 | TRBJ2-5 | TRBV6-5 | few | CASSYNLQETQYF | TGTGCCAGCAGTTACAACCTACAAGAGACCCAGTACTTC
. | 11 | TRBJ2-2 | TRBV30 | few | CACRRGAELFF | TGTGCCTGCCGTCGCGGGGCTGAGCTGTTTTTT
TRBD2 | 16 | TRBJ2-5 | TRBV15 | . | CATSRDHGLAMETQYF | TGTGCCACCAGCAGAGATCATGGACTAGCGATGGAGACCCAGTACTTC
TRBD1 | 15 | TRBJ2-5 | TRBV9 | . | CASSVAGTGEETQYF | TGTGCCAGCAGCGTAGCCGGGACAGGGGAAGAGACCCAGTACTTC
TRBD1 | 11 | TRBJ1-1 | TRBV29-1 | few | CSVGTDRKAFF | TGCAGCGTTGGGACGGACAGGAAAGCTTTCTTT
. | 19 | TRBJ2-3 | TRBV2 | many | CASSVEDSPSIPGTDTQYF | TGTGCCAGCAGTGTCGAGGACAGTCCATCTATACCGGGCACAGATACGCAGTATTTT
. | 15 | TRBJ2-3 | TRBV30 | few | CAWITSAPSTDTQYF | TGTGCCTGGATAACAAGCGCTCCTAGCACAGATACGCAGTATTTT
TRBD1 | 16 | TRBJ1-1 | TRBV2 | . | CASSEFGTGVGTEAFF | TGTGCCAGCAGTGAATTCGGGACAGGGGTAGGCACTGAAGCTTTCTTT
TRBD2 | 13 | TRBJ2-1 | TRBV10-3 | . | CAISDPSGHEQFF | TGTGCCATCAGTGATCCTAGCGGGCATGAGCAGTTCTTC
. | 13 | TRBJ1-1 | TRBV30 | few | CAWTPLMTTEAFF | TGTGCCTGGACCCCTTTAATGACCACTGAAGCTTTCTTT
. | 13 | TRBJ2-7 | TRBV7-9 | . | CASSQPAGYEQYF | TGTGCCAGCAGCCAACCGGCGGGCTACGAGCAGTACTTC
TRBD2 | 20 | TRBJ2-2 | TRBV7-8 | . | CASSLASGLAGGPGTGELFF | TGTGCCAGCAGCTTAGCCTCGGGACTAGCGGGAGGGCCCGGCACCGGGGAGCTGTTTTTT
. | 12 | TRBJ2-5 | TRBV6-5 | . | CASSSGPETQYF | TGTGCCAGCAGTTCAGGGCCGGAGACCCAGTACTTC
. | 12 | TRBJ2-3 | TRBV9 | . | CASSVAGTDQYF | TGTGCCAGCAGCGTAGCCGGGACGGATCAGTATTTT
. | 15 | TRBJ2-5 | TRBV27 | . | CASSFSALARETQYF | TGTGCCAGCAGTTTTTCAGCCCTAGCTAGGGAGACCCAGTACTTC
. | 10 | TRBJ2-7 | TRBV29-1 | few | CSVRGYEQYF | TGCAGCGTAAGAGGCTACGAGCAGTACTTC
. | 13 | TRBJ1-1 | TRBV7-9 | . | CASSLGKTTEAFF | TGTGCCAGCAGCTTAGGTAAGACGACTGAAGCTTTCTTT
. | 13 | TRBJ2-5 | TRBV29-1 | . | CSVVPGRRETQYF | TGCAGCGTTGTTCCAGGGCGGAGGGAGACCCAGTACTTC
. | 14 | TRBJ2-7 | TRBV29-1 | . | CSATGRTDSYEQYF | TGCAGCGCCACCGGCCGGACAGACTCCTACGAGCAGTACTTC
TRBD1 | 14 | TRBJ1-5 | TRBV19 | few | CASIGRGRSQPQHF | TGTGCCAGTATTGGGAGGGGGCGCAGTCAGCCCCAGCATTTT
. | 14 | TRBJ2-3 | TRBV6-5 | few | CASSSQPGTDTQYF | TGTGCCAGCAGTTCCCAACCCGGGACAGATACGCAGTATTTT
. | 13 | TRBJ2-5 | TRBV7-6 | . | CASRPTGQETQYF | TGTGCCAGCAGACCGACAGGCCAAGAGACCCAGTACTTC
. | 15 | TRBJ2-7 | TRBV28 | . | CASSLARGGYYEQYF | TGTGCCAGCAGCCTCGCGCGGGGTGGTTACTACGAGCAGTACTTC
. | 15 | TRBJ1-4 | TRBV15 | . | CATSRAPAPGEKLFF | TGTGCCACCAGCAGAGCGCCGGCCCCGGGAGAAAAACTGTTTTTT
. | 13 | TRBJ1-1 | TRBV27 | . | CASSVGGERKAFF | TGTGCCAGCAGTGTCGGGGGAGAGAGGAAAGCTTTCTTT
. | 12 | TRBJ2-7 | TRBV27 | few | CAGNGGTYEQYF | TGTGCCGGAAACGGAGGGACCTACGAGCAGTACTTC
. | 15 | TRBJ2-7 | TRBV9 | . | CASSVGRTTSGEQYF | TGTGCCAGCAGCGTAGGAAGGACCACCTCCGGCGAGCAGTACTTC
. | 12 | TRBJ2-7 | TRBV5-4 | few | CASSLGVNEQYF | TGTGCCAGCAGCTTGGGGGTGAACGAGCAGTACTTC
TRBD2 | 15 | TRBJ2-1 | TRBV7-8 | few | CASSQGLAPYNEQFF | TGCGCCAGCAGCCAAGGACTAGCCCCCTACAATGAGCAGTTCTTC
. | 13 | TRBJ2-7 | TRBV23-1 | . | CASSQFRREEQYF | TGCGCCAGCAGTCAATTTCGACGGGAAGAGCAGTACTTC
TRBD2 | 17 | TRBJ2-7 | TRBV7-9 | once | CASSSNRPAGEPYEQYF | TGTGCCAGCAGCTCAAATCGCCCAGCGGGAGAACCCTACGAGCAGTACTTC
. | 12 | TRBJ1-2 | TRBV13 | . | CASSSLGRGYTF | TGTGCCAGCAGCTCCCTGGGTCGTGGCTACACCTTC
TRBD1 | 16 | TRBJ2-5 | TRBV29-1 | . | CSVERARDRDWETQYF | TGCAGCGTTGAGAGAGCCCGGGACAGGGATTGGGAGACCCAGTACTTC
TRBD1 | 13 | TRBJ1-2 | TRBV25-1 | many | CASIGTGDYGYTF | TGTGCCAGCATAGGGACAGGGGACTATGGCTACACCTTC
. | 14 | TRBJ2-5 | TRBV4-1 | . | CASSSYPRGETQYF | TGCGCCAGCAGCTCATACCCCAGGGGAGAGACCCAGTACTTC